This T cell receptor beta chain stems from a study of CD8 T cells in Susac syndrome. cDNA came from 0.5 to 1 ug RNA primed by random hexamers. A single record per CDR3 protein comes from TCRdb applying MiXCR to the immunoSEQ multiplex PCR reads. The data show over 130,000 distinct CDR3 sequences, with 95% seen just once and roughly 0.15% held by the top ten. As concerns this clonotype: Its antigen is not known.

V shed 0 bases and J shed 0 bases, with 8 bases lying between them. CDR3 length equals 15 residues. CDR1 and CDR2 from the germline V gene are MGHRA and YSYEKL. Study observations and caveats: The study conceded that relatively few individuals underwent its TCR sequencing and HLA analysis.

The J gene is TRBJ1-1, the V gene TRBV4-1; unclear D gene. Sequenced material: CD4+ T cells from PBMCs. This TCR was recovered from a human donor with Susac syndrome. CDR3 in DNA: TGCGCCAGCAGCCAAGAAAGGCCGTTGAACACTGAAGCTTTCTTT. It specifies CASSQERPLNTEAFF.